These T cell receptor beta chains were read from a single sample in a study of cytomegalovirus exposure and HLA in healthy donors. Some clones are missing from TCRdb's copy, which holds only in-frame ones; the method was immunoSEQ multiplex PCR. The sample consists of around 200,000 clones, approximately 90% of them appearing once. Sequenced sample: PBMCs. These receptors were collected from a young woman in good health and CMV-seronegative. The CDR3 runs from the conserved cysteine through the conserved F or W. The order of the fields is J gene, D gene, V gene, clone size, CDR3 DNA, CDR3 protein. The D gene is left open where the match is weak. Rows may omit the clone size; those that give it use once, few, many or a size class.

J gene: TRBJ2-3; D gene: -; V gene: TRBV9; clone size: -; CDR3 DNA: TGTGCCAGCAGCGTGGGACTCGGAGGTTGGACGCAGTATTTT; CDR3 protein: CASSVGLGGWTQYF
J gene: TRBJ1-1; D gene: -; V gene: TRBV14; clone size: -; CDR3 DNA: TGTGCCAGCAGCCAAGTAGGGCGGAAGGGAGGAGGCACTGAAGCTTTCTTT; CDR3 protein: CASSQVGRKGGGTEAFF
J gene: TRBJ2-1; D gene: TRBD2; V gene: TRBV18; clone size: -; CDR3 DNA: TGTGCCAGCTCACTAGTTAGCGGGGGGCCCTACAATGAGCAGTTCTTC; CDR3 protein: CASSLVSGGPYNEQFF
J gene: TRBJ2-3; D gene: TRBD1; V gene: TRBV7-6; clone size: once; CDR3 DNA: TGTGCCAGCAGCGTACCCATGGGACAGGGGCCCCTCGATACGCAGTATTTT; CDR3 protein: CASSVPMGQGPLDTQYF
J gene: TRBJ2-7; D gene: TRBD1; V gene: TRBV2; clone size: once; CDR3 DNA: TGTGCCAGCAGTGGACAGGGATTTTCCTACGAGCAGTACTTC; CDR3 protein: CASSGQGFSYEQYF
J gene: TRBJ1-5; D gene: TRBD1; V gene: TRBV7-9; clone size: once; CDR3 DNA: TGTGCCAGCAGCCTAGGGGGCACAGATCAGCCCCAGCATTTT; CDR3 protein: CASSLGGTDQPQHF
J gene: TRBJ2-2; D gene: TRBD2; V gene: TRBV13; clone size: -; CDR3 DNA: TGTGCCAGCAGCTTCCCTAGCGGGGGTGGAGACACCGGGGAGCTGTTTTTT; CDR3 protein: CASSFPSGGGDTGELFF
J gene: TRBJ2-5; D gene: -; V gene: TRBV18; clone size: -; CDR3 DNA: TGTGCCAGCTCACCACTCCCCCGGTTACAAGAGACCCAGTACTTC; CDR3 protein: CASSPLPRLQETQYF
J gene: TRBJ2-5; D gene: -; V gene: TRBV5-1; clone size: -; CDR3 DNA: TGCGCCAGCAGCTTGGGGGCAGCGGGCCAAGAGACCCAGTACTTC; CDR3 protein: CASSLGAAGQETQYF
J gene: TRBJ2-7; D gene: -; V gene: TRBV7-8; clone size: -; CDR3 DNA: TGTGCCAGCAACTTACAGGGAATCGGTTTCCACGAGCAGTACTTC; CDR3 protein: CASNLQGIGFHEQYF
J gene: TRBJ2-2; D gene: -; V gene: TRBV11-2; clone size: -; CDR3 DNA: TGTGCCAGCAGCTTAGATCGGGGGGCCTCCGGGGAGCTGTTTTTT; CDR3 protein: CASSLDRGASGELFF
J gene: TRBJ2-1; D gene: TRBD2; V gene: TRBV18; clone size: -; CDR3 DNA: TGTGCCAGCTCACTTGGGACTAGAAGCTCCTACAATGAGCAGTTCTTC; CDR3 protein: CASSLGTRSSYNEQFF
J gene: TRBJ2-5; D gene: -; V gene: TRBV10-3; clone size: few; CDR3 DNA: TGTGCCATCAGCCTTACAGGGAATCAAGAGACCCAGTACTTC; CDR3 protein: CAISLTGNQETQYF
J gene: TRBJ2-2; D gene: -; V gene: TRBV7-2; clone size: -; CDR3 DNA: TGTGCCAGCAGGGAAGGGGGGGGCCAAGGCGGGGAGCTGTTTTTT; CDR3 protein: CASREGGGQGGELFF
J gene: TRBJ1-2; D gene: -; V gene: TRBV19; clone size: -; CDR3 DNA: TGTGCCAGTAGTACAACCAAGGGGTATGGCTACACCTTC; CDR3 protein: CASSTTKGYGYTF
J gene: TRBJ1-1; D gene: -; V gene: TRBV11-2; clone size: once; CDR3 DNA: TGTGCCAGCGACAGGAAAGAGATTTTGAACACTGAAGCTTTCTTT; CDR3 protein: CASDRKEILNTEAFF
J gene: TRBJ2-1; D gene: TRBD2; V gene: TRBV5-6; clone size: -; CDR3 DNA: TGTGCCAGCAGCTTGGGGACTAGCGGGGAGGGCTTGAATGAGCAGTTCTTC; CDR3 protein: CASSLGTSGEGLNEQFF
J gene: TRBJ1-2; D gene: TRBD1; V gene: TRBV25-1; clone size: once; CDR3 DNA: TGTGCCAGCAACCGGACAGGGTTTGGCTACACCTTC; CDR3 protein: CASNRTGFGYTF
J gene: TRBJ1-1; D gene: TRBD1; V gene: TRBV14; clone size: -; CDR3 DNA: TGTGCCAGCAGCCCGGACAGGGATGATGAAGCTTTCTTT; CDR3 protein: CASSPDRDDEAFF
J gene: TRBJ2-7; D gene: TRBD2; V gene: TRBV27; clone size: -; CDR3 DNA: TGTGCCAGCAGCCCGGGACTAGAGAGCTCCTACGAGCAGTACTTC; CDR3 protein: CASSPGLESSYEQYF
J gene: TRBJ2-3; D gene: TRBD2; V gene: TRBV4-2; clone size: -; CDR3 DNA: TGTGCCAGCAGCCTACTAGCGGACCACACAGATACGCAGTATTTT; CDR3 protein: CASSLLADHTDTQYF
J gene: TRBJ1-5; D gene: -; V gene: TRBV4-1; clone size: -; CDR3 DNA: TGCGCCAGCAGCCTCGAGGAGGTAGGGCAGCCCCAGCATTTT; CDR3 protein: CASSLEEVGQPQHF
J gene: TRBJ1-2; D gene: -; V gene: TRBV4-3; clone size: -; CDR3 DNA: TGCGCCAGCAGCCCTCGGGGAGGGATGGGCTATGGCTACACCTTC; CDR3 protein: CASSPRGGMGYGYTF
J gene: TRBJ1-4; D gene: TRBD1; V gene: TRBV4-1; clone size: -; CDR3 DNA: TGCGCCAGCAGCCCCTATCCCAGGGACAGTAATGAAAAACTGTTTTTT; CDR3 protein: CASSPYPRDSNEKLFF
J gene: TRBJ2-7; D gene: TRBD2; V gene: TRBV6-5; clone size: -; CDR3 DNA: TGTGCCAGCAGTTACGCTAGCGGGGCCGGCTCCTACGAGCAGTACTTC; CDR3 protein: CASSYASGAGSYEQYF
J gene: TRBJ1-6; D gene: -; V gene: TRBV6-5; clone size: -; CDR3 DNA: TGTGCCAGCAGTGAGCGAAGATCACCCCTCCACTTT; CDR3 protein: CASSERRSPLHF
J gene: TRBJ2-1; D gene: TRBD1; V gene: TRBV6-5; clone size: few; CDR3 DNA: TGTGCCAGCGGGCCCCGGGACAGATCCTACAATGAGCAGTTCTTC; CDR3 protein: CASGPRDRSYNEQFF
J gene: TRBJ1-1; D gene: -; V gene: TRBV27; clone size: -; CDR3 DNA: TGTGCCAGTGCCTGGAGCAGTTTTAACACTGAAGCTTTCTTT; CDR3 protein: CASAWSSFNTEAFF
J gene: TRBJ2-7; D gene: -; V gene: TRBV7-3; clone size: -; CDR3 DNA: TGTGCCAGCAGCTCCACACCTAGCTCCTACGAGCAGTACTTC; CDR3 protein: CASSSTPSSYEQYF
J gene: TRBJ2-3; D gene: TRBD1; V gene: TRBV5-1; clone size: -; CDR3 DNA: TGCGCCAGCAGCATCGAGGGGGCAGGCACAGATACGCAGTATTTT; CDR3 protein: CASSIEGAGTDTQYF
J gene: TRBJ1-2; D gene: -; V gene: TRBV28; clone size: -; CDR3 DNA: TGTGCCAGCAGCTCAGACACCTCCCCCTATGGCTACACCTTC; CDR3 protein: CASSSDTSPYGYTF
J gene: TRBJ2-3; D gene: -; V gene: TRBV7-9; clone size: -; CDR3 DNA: TGTGCCAGCAGCCTCGGACTGAGCACAGATACGCAGTATTTT; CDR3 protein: CASSLGLSTDTQYF
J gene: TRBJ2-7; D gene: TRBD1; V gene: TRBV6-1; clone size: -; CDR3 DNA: TGTGCCAGCTCCCGGGACAGGGTATCCCACGAGCAGTACTTC; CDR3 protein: CASSRDRVSHEQYF
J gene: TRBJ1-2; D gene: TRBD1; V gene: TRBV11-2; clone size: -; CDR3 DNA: TGTGCCAGCAGCAGGGACAGCATCTATGGCTACACCTTC; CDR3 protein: CASSRDSIYGYTF
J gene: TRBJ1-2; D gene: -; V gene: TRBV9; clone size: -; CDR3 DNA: TGTGCCAGCAGCCCAGGCAACTATGGCTACACCTTC; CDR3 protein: CASSPGNYGYTF
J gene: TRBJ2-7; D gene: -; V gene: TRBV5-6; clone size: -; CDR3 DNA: TGTGCCAGCAGTAAGGGGGGGGCTGTCTACGAGCAGTACTTC; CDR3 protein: CASSKGGAVYEQYF
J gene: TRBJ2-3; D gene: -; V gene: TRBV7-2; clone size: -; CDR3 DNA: TGTGCCAGCACTGGGCGTATTGGAAATACGCAGTATTTT; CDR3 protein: CASTGRIGNTQYF
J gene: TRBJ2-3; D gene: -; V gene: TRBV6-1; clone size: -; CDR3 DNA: TGTGCCAGCAGAAACAGCGGGTCGGGCACAGATACGCAGTATTTT; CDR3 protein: CASRNSGSGTDTQYF
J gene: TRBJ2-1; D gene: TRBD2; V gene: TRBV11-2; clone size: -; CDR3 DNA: TGTGCCAGCAGCGCACTAGCGGGGACCTACAATGAGCAGTTCTTC; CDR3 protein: CASSALAGTYNEQFF
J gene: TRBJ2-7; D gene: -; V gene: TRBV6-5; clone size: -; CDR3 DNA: TGTGCCAGCAGCCCCCGATACGCGAACTCCTACGAGCAGTACTTC; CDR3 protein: CASSPRYANSYEQYF
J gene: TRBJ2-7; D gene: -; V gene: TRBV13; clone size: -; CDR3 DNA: TGTGCCAGCAGCTTCACTACAGGGATCTACGAGCAGTACTTC; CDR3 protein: CASSFTTGIYEQYF
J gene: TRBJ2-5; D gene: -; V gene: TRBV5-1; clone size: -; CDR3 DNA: TGCGCCAGCAGCCCGCGGTACCAAGAGACCCAGTACTTC; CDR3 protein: CASSPRYQETQYF
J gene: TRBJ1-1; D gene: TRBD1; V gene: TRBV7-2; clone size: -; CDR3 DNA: TGTGCCAGCAGCTCCGGAGGTGGCAGGGGGGACACTGAAGCTTTCTTT; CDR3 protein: CASSSGGGRGDTEAFF
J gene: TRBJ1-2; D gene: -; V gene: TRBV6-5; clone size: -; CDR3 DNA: TGTGCCAGCAGTAACAGGCTGGGGGGCTACACCTTC; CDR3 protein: CASSNRLGGYTF
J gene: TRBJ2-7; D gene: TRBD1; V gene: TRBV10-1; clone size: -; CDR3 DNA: TGCGCCAGCAGTGTTGGGACAGGGAGTACCTACGAGCAGTACTTC; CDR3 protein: CASSVGTGSTYEQYF
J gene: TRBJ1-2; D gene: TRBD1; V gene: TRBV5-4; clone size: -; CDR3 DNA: TGTGCCAGCAGCTCAAATTGGGACAGCTTATATGGCTACACCTTC; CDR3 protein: CASSSNWDSLYGYTF
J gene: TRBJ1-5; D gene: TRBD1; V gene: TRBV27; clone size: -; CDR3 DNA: TGTGCCAGCAGTCAGTGGGGGACAGGGGGCAGGCTGGTCGGTCAGCCCCAGCATTTT; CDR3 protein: CASSQWGTGGRLVGQPQHF
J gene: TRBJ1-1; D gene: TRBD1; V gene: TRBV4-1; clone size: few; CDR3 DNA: TGCGCCAGCAGCCCAGGGGGCGTAGGCACTGAAGCTTTCTTT; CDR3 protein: CASSPGGVGTEAFF
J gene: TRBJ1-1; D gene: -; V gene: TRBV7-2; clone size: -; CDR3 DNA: TGTGCCAGCAGCTTGGCCCTCCGAACAACTGAAGCTTTCTTT; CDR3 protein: CASSLALRTTEAFF
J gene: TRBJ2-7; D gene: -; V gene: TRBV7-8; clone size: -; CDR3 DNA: TGTGCCAGCAGCCCCAGCTCCGGGGGGCGGCAAGTTCGCGAGCAGTACTTC; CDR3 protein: CASSPSSGGRQVREQYF
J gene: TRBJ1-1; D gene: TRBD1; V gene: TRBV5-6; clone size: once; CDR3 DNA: TGTGCCAGCAGCTTGCAAGAACACAGGGGATACACTGAAGCCTTCTTT; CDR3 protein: CASSLQEHRGYTEAFF
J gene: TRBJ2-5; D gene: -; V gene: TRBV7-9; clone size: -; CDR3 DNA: TGTGCCAGCAGCCACCTCCAGCGGGCCCTCCAAGAGACCCAGTACTTC; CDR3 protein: CASSHLQRALQETQYF
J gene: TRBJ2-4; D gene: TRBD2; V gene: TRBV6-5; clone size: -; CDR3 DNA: TGTGCCAGCACCAGCGCGGGAGTCAAAAACATTCAGTACTTC; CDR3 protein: CASTSAGVKNIQYF
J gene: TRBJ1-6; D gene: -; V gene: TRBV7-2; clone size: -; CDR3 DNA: TGTGCCAGCAGTTTTGCCGGAGTTAGGGGTTCACCCCTCCACTTT; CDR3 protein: CASSFAGVRGSPLHF
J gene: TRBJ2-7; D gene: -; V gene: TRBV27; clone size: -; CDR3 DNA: TGTGCCAGCAGTTTATTTGGCGGATACGAGCAGTACTTC; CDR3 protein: CASSLFGGYEQYF
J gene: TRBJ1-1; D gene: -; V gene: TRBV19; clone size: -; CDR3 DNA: TGTGCCAGTAGTATAGGGAGCTTGTCGAACACTGAAGCTTTCTTT; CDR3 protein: CASSIGSLSNTEAFF
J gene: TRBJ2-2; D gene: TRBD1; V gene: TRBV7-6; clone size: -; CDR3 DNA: TGTGCCAGCAGCCCCTTAAGACAGGGTGGAACCGGGGAGCTGTTTTTT; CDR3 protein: CASSPLRQGGTGELFF
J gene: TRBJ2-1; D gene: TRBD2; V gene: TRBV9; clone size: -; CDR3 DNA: TGTGCCAGCAGCGCTGGGACTAGAGGGTATGGTGAGCAGTTCTTC; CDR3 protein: CASSAGTRGYGEQFF
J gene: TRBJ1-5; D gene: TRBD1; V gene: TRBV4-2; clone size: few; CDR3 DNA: TGTGCCAGCAGCCCTATACCGCAGACAGGGGGGGTTGGTTTAGGCAATCAGCCCCAGCATTTT; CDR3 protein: CASSPIPQTGGVGLGNQPQHF
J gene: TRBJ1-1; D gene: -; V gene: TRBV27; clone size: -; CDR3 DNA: TGTGCCAGCAGGAACAGGGTAAGCACTGAAGCTTTCTTT; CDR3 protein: CASRNRVSTEAFF